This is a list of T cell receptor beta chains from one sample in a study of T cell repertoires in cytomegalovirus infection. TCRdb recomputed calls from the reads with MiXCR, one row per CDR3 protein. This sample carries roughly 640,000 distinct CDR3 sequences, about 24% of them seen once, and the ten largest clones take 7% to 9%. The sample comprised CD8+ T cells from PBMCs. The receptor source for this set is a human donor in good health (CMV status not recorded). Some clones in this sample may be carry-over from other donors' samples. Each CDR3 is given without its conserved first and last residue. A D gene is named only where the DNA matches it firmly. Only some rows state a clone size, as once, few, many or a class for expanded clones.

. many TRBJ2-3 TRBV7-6 ASSPGLLTDTQY
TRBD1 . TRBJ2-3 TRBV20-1 SARGQGLSTDTQY
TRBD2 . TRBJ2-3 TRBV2 ASSRTSGLDTQY
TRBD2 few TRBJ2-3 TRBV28 ASSGLAGGLSTDTQY
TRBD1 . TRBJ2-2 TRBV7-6 ASSFRDRTNTGELF
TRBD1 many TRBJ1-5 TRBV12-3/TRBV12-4 ASTQRGQGFQPQH
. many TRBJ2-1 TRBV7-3 ASSLDQEALAYNEQF
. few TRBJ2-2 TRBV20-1 SARGGLNTGELF
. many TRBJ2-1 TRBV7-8 ASSLSLGSYNEQF
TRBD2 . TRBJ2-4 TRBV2 ASSGREGY
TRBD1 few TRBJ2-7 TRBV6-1 ASLVGQGMGQY
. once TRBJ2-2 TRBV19 VTSDSLGVTGELF
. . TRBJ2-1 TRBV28 ASMLNRAEQF
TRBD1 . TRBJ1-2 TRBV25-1 ASSDPGQGTYGYT
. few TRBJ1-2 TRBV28 ASSPPRTAPLDGYT
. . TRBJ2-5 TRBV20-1 SARSRLDLGETQY
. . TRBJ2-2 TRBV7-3 ASSLKALGGELF
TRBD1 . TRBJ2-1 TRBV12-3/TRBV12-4 ASRSDRSFYNEQF
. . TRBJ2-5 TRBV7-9 ASSPSTEETQY
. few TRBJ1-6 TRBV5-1 ASSLDSGENSPLH
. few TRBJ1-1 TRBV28 ASTLRGMNTEAF
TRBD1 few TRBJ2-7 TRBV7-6 ASSFGTGASYEQY
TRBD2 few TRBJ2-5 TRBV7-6 ASLSRGVQETQY
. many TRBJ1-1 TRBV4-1 ASSQDPGNMNTEAF
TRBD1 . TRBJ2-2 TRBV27 ASSLSPDRAGTGELF
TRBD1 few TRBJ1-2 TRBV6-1 ASRTGTGGLGYT
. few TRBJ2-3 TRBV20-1 SARRKLELTDTQY
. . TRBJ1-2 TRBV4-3 ASSQESLDFFSNGYT
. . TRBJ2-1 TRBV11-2 ASSLTGFGTYNEQF
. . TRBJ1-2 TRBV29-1 SVPGLRGVYGYT
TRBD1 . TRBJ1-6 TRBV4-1 ASSRGQEGGSPLH
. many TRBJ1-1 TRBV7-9 ASSSRGQNTEAF
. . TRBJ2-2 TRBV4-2 ASSQSTQKKSGELF
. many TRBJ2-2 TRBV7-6 ASSLAWQGQNTGELF
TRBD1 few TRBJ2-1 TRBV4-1 ASSPLIPGQGSYNEQF
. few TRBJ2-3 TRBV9 ASSVEGRGTDTQY
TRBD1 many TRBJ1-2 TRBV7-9 ASSLQGAVNGYT
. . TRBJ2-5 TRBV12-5 ASGLEGAEETQY
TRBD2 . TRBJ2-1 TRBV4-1 ASSQDTSGSSYNEQF
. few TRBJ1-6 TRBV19 ATRAGTLH
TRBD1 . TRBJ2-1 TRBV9 ASSPNMGTGALNNEQF
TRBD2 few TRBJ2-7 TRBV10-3 AISLGGGIEQY
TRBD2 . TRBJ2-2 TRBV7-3 ASSPYGGGAGELF
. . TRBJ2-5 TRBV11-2 ASSESGTLETQY
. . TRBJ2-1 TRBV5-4 ASSLVKGDEQF